This T cell receptor beta chain is drawn from a study of human T cells and chemical hapten exposure. This clonotype was observed many times. Its antigen is as yet unknown. Overall study findings and caveats: TCRs at a frequency above 1 in 1000 stayed unchanged with DPC sensitization. Expanded TCRs clustered into significantly more large CDR3 similarity groups than controls, the analysis revealed.

Documented time point: patch test 2, 6 weeks after DPC sensitization. Treatment indicated: therapeutic diphenylcyclopropenone sensitization with weekly scalp DPC. Those who donated were patients with alopecia, 18 to 70 years of age, and suitable for DPC. In germline, CDR1 is MNHEY, CDR2 SMNVEV (reference sequence). The J segment lost 6 bases and the V segment lost 5 bases, leaving 5 bases of the junction unmatched. The CDR3 covers 15 residues. During construction of the library, unique molecular identifiers were attached to individual cDNA molecules for quantitative, reproducible TCR counting. TCRdb processed the RACE reads anew with MiXCR; each CDR3 protein has one entry. Altogether 360,000 or so distinct CDR3 sequences are present, roughly 6% being singletons, with the ten largest covering over 5.5%.

This TCR was sampled from a young woman with alopecia areata. Some clones in this sample may be carry-over from other donors' samples. The rearrangement uses TRBV27 and TRBJ1-5; 12 bases are a match to TRBD1. The sequencing here drew on whole blood, taken in connection with sensitization to the hapten diphenylcyclopropenone (DPC). The CDR3 loop is CASSPGTGGVQPQHF. The CDR3, as DNA: TGTGCCAGCAGTCCCGGGACAGGGGGCGTTCAGCCCCAGCATTTT.